This T cell receptor beta chain was obtained from a study of control samples from healthy donors and cancer patients. Using immunoSEQ multiplex PCR, the repertoire was profiled, and TCRdb retains in-frame clones only, with some absent. The table has fewer than 25,000 clones, around 83% seen once. CDR1 LGHNA and CDR2 YSLEER come from the germline V gene. The V end was cut by 1 base, the J end by 7 bases, with 11 bases between. The CDR3 runs to 14 residues. The TCR originated in a man aged 55 to 70 with head and neck cancer. Sequencing used PBMCs. V is TRBV4-3 and J is TRBJ2-1; D is ambiguous. The CDR3 DNA follows: TGCGCCAGCAGCCAAGCCCACGACGGGAATGAGCAGTTCTTC. Protein product: CASSQAHDGNEQFF.